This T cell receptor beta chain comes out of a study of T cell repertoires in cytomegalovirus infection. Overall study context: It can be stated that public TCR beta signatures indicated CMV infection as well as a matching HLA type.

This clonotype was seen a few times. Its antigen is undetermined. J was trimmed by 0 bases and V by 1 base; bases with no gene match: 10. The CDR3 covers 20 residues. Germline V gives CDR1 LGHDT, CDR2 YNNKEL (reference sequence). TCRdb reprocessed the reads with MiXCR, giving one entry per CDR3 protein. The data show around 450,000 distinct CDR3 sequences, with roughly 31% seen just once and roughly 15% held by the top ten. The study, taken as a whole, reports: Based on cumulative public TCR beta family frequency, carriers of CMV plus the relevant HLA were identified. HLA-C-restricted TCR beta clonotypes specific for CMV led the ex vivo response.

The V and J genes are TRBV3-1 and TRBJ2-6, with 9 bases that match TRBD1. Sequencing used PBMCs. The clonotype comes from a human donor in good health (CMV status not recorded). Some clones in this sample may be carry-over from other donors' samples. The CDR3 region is CASSQGGIQGAFSGANVLTF. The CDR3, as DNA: TGTGCCAGCAGCCAAGGAGGGATACAGGGGGCGTTCTCTGGGGCCAACGTCCTGACTTTC. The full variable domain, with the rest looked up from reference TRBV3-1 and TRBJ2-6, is DTAVSQTPKYLVTQMGNDKSIKCEQNLGHDTMYWYKQDSKKFLKIMFSYNNKELIINETVPNRFSPKSPDKAHLNLHINSLELGDSAVYFCASSQGGIQGAFSGANVLTFGAGSRLTVL.